Sequencing of this TCR beta chain was carried out in a study of T cell responses to AZD1222 COVID-19 vaccine. Points from the study as a whole: Increased Spike-specific TCR breadth and depth were observed after two AZD1222 doses.

Clones were sequenced by immunoSEQ multiplex PCR, and TCRdb holds only the in-frame ones, with some missing. The sample has 140,000 to 150,000 clones, 80% to 90% seen once. V dropped 1 base and J dropped 9 bases, with 10 bases sitting between them. The CDR3 runs to 13 residues. The germline CDR1 and CDR2 sequences are LNHDA and SQIVND (reference sequence). Worth noting for this clone: Its antigen is undetermined.

The sequenced sample was peripheral blood, obtained on day 0 of AZD1222 vaccination. This chain uses TRBV19 with TRBJ1-5; D is undetermined. The receptor was isolated from an adult in good health. The CDR3, as DNA: TGTGCCAGTAGTATAGTCGGCCAAGGGCCCCAGCATTTT. Encoded protein: CASSIVGQGPQHF. The full variable domain, rest sourced from reference TRBV19 and TRBJ1-5, is DGGITQSPKYLFRKEGQNVTLSCEQNLNHDAMYWYRQDPGQGLRLIYYSQIVNDFQKGDIAEGYSVSREKKESFPLTVTSAQKNPTAFYLCASSIVGQGPQHFGDGTRLSIL.